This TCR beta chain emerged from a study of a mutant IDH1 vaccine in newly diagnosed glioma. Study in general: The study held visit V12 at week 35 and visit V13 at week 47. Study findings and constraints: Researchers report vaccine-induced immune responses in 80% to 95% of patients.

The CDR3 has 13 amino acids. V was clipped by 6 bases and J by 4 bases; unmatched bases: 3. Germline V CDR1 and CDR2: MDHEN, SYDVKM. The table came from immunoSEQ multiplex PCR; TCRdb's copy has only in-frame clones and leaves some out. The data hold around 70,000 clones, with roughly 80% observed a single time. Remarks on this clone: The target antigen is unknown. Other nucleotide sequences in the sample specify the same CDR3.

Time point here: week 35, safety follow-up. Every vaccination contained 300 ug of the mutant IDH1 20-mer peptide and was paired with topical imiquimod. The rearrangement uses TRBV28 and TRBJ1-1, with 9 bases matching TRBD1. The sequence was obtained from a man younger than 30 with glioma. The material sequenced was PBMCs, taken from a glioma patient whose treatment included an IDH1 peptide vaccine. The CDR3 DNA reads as TGTGCCAGCAGCCGGGACAGGGTCACTGAAGCTTTCTTT. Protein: CASSRDRVTEAFF.